This entry concerns a single T cell receptor beta chain. Losses at the gene ends were 5 bases for V and 1 base for J; bases not matched to a gene: 11. The CDR3 has 17 amino acids. Germline V lookup: CDR1 SGHTA, CDR2 FQGNSA. The data stem from a study of blood T cell repertoires in COVID-19. Study details: The origin of the acute and convalescent COVID-19 samples was the United States, Italy and Spain. PBMCs, B-cell-depleted T cells, or T cells were the source of the cDNA or gDNA that made up the material.

Authors' analysis steps: Quantification of nucleated cells was approximated via reference gene primer amplification. The table came from immunoSEQ multiplex PCR; TCRdb's copy has only in-frame clones and leaves some out. V and J calls and clone size follow that table, whereas D and trimming were derived from the DNA. The sample consists of 90,000 to 150,000 clones, approximately 80% of them appearing once. The receptor's source is a woman older than 75 with acute or convalescent COVID-19. This chain uses TRBV7-2 with TRBJ2-1; 7 bases align to TRBD2. Sequences were obtained from peripheral blood. CDR3 amino acids: CASSTVRGGGSYNEQFF. In nucleotides, the CDR3 is TGTGCCAGCAGCACAGTAAGAGGCGGGGGATCCTACAATGAGCAGTTCTTC. The entire variable domain, with the rest obtained from reference TRBV7-2 and TRBJ2-1, is as follows: GAGVSQSPSNKVTEKGKDVELRCDPISGHTALYWYRQSLGQGLEFLIYFQGNSAPDKSGLPSDRFSAERTGGSVSTLTIQRTQQEDSAVYLCASSTVRGGGSYNEQFFGPGTRLTVL.